This T cell receptor (beta chain) derives from a study of a mutant IDH1 vaccine in newly diagnosed glioma. From germline, CDR1 is SGHDT and CDR2 YYEEEE. The V end was cut by 7 bases, the J end by 0 bases, with 11 bases between. The CDR3 is 14 amino acids. TCRdb's copy holds only in-frame clones and misses some; the assay was immunoSEQ multiplex PCR. The sample holds tens of thousands of clones, approximately 93% seen once. Described time point: baseline, week 1 (first vaccination visit). Regarding treatment: pre-vaccination baseline after standard-of-care therapy. This sequence originates from a man aged 25 to 45 with glioma. The sequencing here drew on PBMCs, taken from a glioma patient treated with radiotherapy, temozolomide or both. This chain connects TRBV5-6 to TRBJ1-5; D is ambiguous. CDR3 residues: CASSGQDSNQPQHF. In DNA, the CDR3 is TGTGCCAGCTCGGGCCAGGATAGCAATCAGCCCCAGCATTTT. Looking up the rest from reference TRBV5-6 and TRBJ1-5 gives the full variable domain: DAGVTQSPTHLIKTRGQQVTLRCSPKSGHDTVSWYQQALGQGPQFIFQYYEEEERQRGNFPDRFSGHQFPNYSSELNVNALLLGDSALYLCASSGQDSNQPQHFGDGTRLSIL.